A single count supports the clone carrying this T cell receptor beta chain. What it binds is not known. The CDR3 spans 13 residues. Trimming left V 0 bases short and J 2 bases short, with 8 bases between. Germline CDR1 and CDR2: GTSNPN and SVGIG (reference sequence). TCRdb's table, derived via immunoSEQ multiplex PCR, lists solely in-frame clones and lacks some. The data hold some 120,000 clones, with 88% observed a single time. This sample is part of a study of cytomegalovirus exposure and HLA in healthy donors. Study-wide context: In a later analysis, it was reported that the roughly 120 validation repertoires had been produced on the same platform as the 666 repertoires belonging to the first cohort.

Whole-study results and caveats: According to a subsequent analysis, TCR clusters identified in the first cohort showed a tendency to co-occur across the approximately 110 validation repertoires.

The receptor comes from a man aged 25-45 years in good health and CMV-seronegative. Input material: PBMCs. The chain recombines TRBV30 with TRBJ2-7; D not certain. CDR3 DNA sequence: TGTGCCTGGAGTGTCGACAAGACCTACGAGCAGTACTTC. Amino acids: CAWSVDKTYEQYF.